Here is one T cell receptor beta chain with its context. This clonotype was counted a few times. Its antigen is still unknown. The input lacks base qualities; no much larger clone sits a single base away. To demonstrate the VDJtools post-analysis software, TCR beta repertoires were profiled from the peripheral blood of more than ten young patients with multiple sclerosis. The patients with multiple sclerosis were children and adolescents between 6 and 15 years of age. The CDR3 numbers 14 residues from cysteine through phenylalanine. Kept here is only the CDR3 DNA, which spans 42 bases and is read in frame from base 1. Ends trimmed: V by 4 bases, J by 4 bases; bases unmatched to a gene: 5. CDR1 and CDR2 are drawn from the germline V gene: SGHTA, FQGNSA. The entry originates in a study of post-analysis software for immune sequencing data (dated by TCRdb to the mid-2010s). For context, the study as a whole: Recorded disease courses included relapsing-remitting, secondary progressive and progressive-relapsing multiple sclerosis, with some patients lacking subtype annotation. The patient repertoires were compared against more than 10 previously published healthy control repertoires obtained from donors aged about 6 to 26 years. A subset of samples was prepared in parallel using single-end sample barcoding, then pooled and co-amplified after Illumina adapter ligation.

Study-wide findings and limitations: Strong co-clustering of samples prepared in the same batch was shown by direct clustering with F measure, prompting a batch-effect correction. Patients showed significantly higher frequencies than controls for several TRBV segments, among them TRBV5-6, TRBV5-1 and TRBV20-1. Normalized Chao1 diversity was significantly lower in multiple sclerosis patients than controls, suggesting substantial peripheral T-cell clonal expansion. The multiple sclerosis patient group was slightly younger than the control group.

The protocol used for the library was PCR. Data came from an Illumina HiSeq 2500. To reduce PCR and sequencing biases, unique molecular identifiers were incorporated into the TCR beta cDNA libraries. Every 1 to 10 million input T cells yielded about 500,000 cDNA molecules, meaning each molecule approximated one T cell. The same protocol used for the earlier healthy control dataset was applied to prepare and sequence the patient libraries. Within a given batch, samples were prepared together, multiplexed and sequenced on the same HiSeq lane. In the original analysis: Raw barcoded reads were processed with MIGEC, and single-read molecular identifier groups were discarded before consensus assembly and CDR3 extraction. Clonotype tables were post-analysed with VDJtools, and diversity was normalized by down-sampling all datasets to the smallest sample size. In repertoire overlap clustering, CDR3 amino acid sequences, but not nucleotide sequences, were matched to correct batch-related cross-sample contamination. TCRdb cleaned the public reads at Q25 with fastp, built clones with MiXCR and kept in-frame beta chains. All rows with the same CDR3 protein become a single entry with the most common DNA and genes. The V and J calls and clone size come from TCRdb's table, not from the authors' own analysis. Here the sample has around 400,000 distinct CDR3 sequences; approximately 38% occur a single time. Under 9% of the sample lies in the top ten.

The sequence was collected from a girl aged 2-10 years with multiple sclerosis. This chain is built from TRBV7-2 and TRBJ2-3; TRBD1 fits 7 bases in the junction. Sequencing used blood. In nucleotide form, the sequence is TGTGCCAGCAGCTCGACAGGGATCGCAGATACGCAGTATTTT. Its protein product is CASSSTGIADTQYF.